Shown below are 9 T cell receptor beta chains from a single sample sequenced in a study of T cells after yellow fever vaccination. TCRdb called the 5' RACE reads again in MiXCR, with one record for every CDR3 protein. The sample records around 140,000 distinct CDR3 sequences, roughly 6.7% being singletons. The sequencing here drew on CD4+ T cells sorted from PBMCs, taken 10 days after the yellow fever booster vaccination. These receptors were obtained from a man aged 30 to 45 who received the YFV17D yellow fever vaccine.

The table lists this clonotype with many counts. The rearrangement uses TRBV7-2 and TRBJ2-3, with 14 positions matching TRBD2. V lost 6 bases and J lost 5; bases outside the gene matches: 1. In germline, CDR1 is SGHTA, CDR2 FQGNSA. The CDR3 sequence is 14 residues long. Written as DNA, the CDR3 is TGTGCCAGCAGGGGGACTAGCGGGAGAGATACGCAGTATTTT. As protein: CASRGTSGRDTQYF.

This clonotype was detected only a few times. The genes are TRBV5-4 and TRBJ2-7; D remains ambiguous. Trimming removed 0 bases at V and 0 bases at J, with 10 bases between. Per germline, CDR1 SGHNT and CDR2 YYREEE (reference sequence). There are 15 residues in the CDR3. The chain's CDR3 is CASSLGQELSYEQYF. CDR3 in DNA: TGTGCCAGCAGCTTGGGGCAGGAGCTCTCCTACGAGCAGTACTTC. Full variable domain (outside the CDR3, taken from reference TRBV5-4 and TRBJ2-7): ETGVTQSPTHLIKTRGQQVTLRCSSQSGHNTVSWYQQALGQGPQFIFQYYREEENGRGNFPPRFSGLQFPNYSSELNVNALELDDSALYLCASSLGQELSYEQYFGPGTRLTVT.

This clonotype appeared many times. The chain combines TRBV15 with TRBJ2-5; 12 bases match TRBD2. The CDR3 runs 16 residues. V lost 1 base and J lost 2; bases outside the gene matches: 2. The germline V gene has CDR1 LNHNV and CDR2 YYDKDF (reference sequence). The CDR3 bases are TGTGCCACCAGCAGAGCACTAGCGGGAGGACAAGAGACCCAGTACTTC. This translates into CATSRALAGGQETQYF.

This clonotype occurred many times. The gene calls are TRBV5-1 and TRBJ2-7; possibly TRBD2 for D (6 bases). CDR3 length: 14 amino acids. Germline V gene sequence: CDR1 SGHRS, CDR2 YFSETQ. Trimming pared 4 bases from V and 5 bases from J, leaving 16 bases between. The CDR3 here is CASSGGLTRHEQYF. The CDR3 nucleotides are TGCGCCAGCAGCGGGGGACTGACGAGGCACGAGCAGTACTTC.

This clonotype was seen many times. The chain combines TRBV5-1 with TRBJ2-1, with D perhaps being TRBD1 or TRBD2 (5 bases each). The CDR3 loop spans 15 amino acids. Trimming cost V 1 base and J 8 bases, with 16 bases left between them. CDR1 and CDR2 from the germline V gene are SGHRS and YFSETQ. CDR3 sequence reads: CASSLNSGTGDEQFF. The CDR3 DNA sequence: TGCGCCAGCAGCTTGAATTCGGGGACCGGTGATGAGCAGTTCTTC.

This clonotype was seen many times. This chain connects TRBV20-1 to TRBJ2-3; a possible D gene is TRBD2 (5 bases). Germline CDR1 is DFQATT and CDR2 is SNEGSKA (reference sequence). V was trimmed by 6 bases and J by 4 bases, leaving 14 bases between them. The CDR3 loop spans 13 amino acids. The CDR3 region has the DNA TGCAGTGCGCCTAATCCTAGCCCAGATACGCAGTATTTT. Residues: CSAPNPSPDTQYF.

The rearrangement uses TRBV5-6 and TRBJ2-2; 7 bases are shared with TRBD2. The CDR3 contains 16 residues. Germline V CDR1 and CDR2: SGHDT, YYEEEE. The trim removed 1 base at V and 6 bases at J, leaving 9 bases unmatched. The CDR3 DNA reads as TGTGCCAGCAGCTTGAGACTAGCCGTTGTGGCCGGGGAGCTGTTTTTT. Protein: CASSLRLAVVAGELFF.

The sample holds many counts of this clonotype. The chain couples TRBV20-1 to TRBJ2-1; D uncertain. V was trimmed by 4 bases and J by 0 bases, leaving 7 bases between them. Per germline, CDR1 DFQATT and CDR2 SNEGSKA (reference sequence). This CDR3 has 13 residues. The CDR3 DNA follows: TGCAGTGCTAACATAGGCTCCTACAATGAGCAGTTCTTC. Its protein is CSANIGSYNEQFF.

The rearrangement links TRBV5-1 to TRBJ2-2; D is unclear. The CDR3 sequence is 14 residues long. The V end lost 5 bases, the J end lost 1 base, and 9 bases lay between the germline ends. Per the germline V gene, CDR1 is SGHRS and CDR2 is YFSETQ. The CDR3 DNA reads TGCGCCAGCAGACACGACGGGAACACCGGGGAGCTGTTTTTT. It yields the protein CASRHDGNTGELFF. The whole variable domain, filled in from reference TRBV5-1 and TRBJ2-2, reads KAGVTQTPRYLIKTRGQQVTLSCSPISGHRSVSWYQQTPGQGLQFLFEYFSETQRNKGNFPGRFSGRQFSNSRSEMNVSTLELGDSALYLCASRHDGNTGELFFGEGSRLTVL.